This T cell receptor (beta chain) appears in the sequencing data of a study of spatial heterogeneity in lung cancer. This clonotype counts as large (0.1 to 1%). The antigen is not known. This beta chain came through as a stray read in a library set up for alpha chains, and its size says little. General study findings and limits: The number of expanded tumor alpha and beta chains correlated with mutation number.

Time point of the sample: sample taken at primary tumor resection. Samples were obtained from around 73 donors, all untreated early-stage non-small cell lung cancer patients. Via MiXCR, TCRdb re-called the 5' RACE reads, giving one row per CDR3 protein. The sample has roughly 420 distinct CDR3 sequences, around 33% seen once. The clonotype originates from a male donor with early-stage non-small cell lung cancer. The sample consisted of lung tumor tissue, taken at surgery.

The CDR3 spells CASSLEVAGAGYNEQFF. The CDR3 nucleotides are TGTGCCAGCAGCTTAGAGGTAGCGGGGGCGGGATACAATGAGCAGTTCTTC. V usage is TRBV7-2 and J usage is TRBJ2-1; 9 bases are a match to TRBD2. This CDR3 is 17 amino acids long. Trimming at V came to 1 base and at J to 4 bases, leaving 8 bases not matched to a gene. Germline V lookup: CDR1 SGHTA, CDR2 FQGNSA.